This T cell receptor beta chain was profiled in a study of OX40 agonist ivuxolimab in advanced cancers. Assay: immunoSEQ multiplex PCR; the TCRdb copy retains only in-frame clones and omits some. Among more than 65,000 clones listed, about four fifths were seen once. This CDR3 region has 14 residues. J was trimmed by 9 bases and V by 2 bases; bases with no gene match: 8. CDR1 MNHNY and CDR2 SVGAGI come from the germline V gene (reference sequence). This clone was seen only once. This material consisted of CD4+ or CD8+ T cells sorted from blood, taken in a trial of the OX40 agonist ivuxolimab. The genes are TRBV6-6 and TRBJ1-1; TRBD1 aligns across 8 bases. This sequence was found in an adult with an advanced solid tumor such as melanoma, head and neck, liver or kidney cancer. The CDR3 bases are TGTGCCAGCAGTTACGCTACAGGGGGGTTTAAAGCTTTCTTT. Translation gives CASSYATGGFKAFF.